Here is one T cell receptor beta chain with its context. Its antigen is currently unknown. A junction boundary mismatches the germline segment, possibly from a read error. TCRdb independently ran MiXCR on the RT-PCR reads; one entry per CDR3 protein. The sample has approximately 230,000 distinct CDR3 sequences; 12% are singletons. This entry belongs to a study of response to subunit inactivated influenza vaccine. General study points: The authors suggested that every seasonal influenza vaccination recruits few new T cells.

The sequencing used non-naive T cells sorted from PBMCs, collected approximately 15 days before vaccination. The TCR originated in a man aged 50 to 59 who received an inactivated influenza vaccine.

The CDR3 nucleotides are TGTGCCAGCAGGCAGACAGGGCCGAACACCGGGGACCTGTTTTTT. This gives the protein CASRQTGPNTGDLFF. The genes are TRBV27 and TRBJ2-2, with TRBD1 matching over 7 bases. Per the germline V gene, CDR1 is MNHEY and CDR2 is SMNVEV (reference sequence). This CDR3 comprises 15 residues.